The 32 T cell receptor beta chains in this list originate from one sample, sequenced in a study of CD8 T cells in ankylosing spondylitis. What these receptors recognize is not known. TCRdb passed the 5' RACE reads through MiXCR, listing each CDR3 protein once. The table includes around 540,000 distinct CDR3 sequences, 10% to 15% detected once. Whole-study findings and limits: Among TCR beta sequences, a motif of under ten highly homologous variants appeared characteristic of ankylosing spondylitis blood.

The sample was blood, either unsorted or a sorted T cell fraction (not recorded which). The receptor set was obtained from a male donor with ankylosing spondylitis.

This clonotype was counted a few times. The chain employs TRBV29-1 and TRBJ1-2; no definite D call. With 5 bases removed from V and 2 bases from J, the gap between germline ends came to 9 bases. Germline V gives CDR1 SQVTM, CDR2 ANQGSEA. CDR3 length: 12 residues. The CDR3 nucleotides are TGCAGCGTTTGGGAAAGAAACTATGGCTACACCTTC. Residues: CSVWERNYGYTF.

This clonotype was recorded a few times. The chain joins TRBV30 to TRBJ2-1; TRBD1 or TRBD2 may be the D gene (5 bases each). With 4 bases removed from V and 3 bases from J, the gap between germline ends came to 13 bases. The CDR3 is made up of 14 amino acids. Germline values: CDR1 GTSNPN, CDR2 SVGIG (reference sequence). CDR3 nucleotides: TGTGCCTGGAATGGGGGAGATCTCTACAATGAGCAGTTCTTC. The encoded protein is CAWNGGDLYNEQFF.

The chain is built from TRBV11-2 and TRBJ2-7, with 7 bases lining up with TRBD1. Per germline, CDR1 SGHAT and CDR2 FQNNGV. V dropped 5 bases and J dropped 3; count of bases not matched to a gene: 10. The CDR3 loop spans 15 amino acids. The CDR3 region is CASSAYSGGLYEQYF. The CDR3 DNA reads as TGTGCCAGCAGCGCCTACTCAGGGGGTCTCTACGAGCAGTACTTC.

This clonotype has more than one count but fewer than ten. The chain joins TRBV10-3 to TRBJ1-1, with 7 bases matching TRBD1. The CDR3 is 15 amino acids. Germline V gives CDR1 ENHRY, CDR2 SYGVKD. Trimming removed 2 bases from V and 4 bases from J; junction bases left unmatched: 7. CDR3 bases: TGTGCCATCAGTGAGAAACCACAGGGGCCCACTGAAGCTTTCTTT. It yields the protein CAISEKPQGPTEAFF.

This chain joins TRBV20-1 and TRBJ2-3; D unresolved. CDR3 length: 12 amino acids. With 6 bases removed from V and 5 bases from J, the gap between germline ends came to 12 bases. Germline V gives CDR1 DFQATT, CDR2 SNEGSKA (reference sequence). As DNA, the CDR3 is TGCAGTGCCCTCCGAAGGAAAGATACGCAGTATTTT. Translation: CSALRRKDTQYF.

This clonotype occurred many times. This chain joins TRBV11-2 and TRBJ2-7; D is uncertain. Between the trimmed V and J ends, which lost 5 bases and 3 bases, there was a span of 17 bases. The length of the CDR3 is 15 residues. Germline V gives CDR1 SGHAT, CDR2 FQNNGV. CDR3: CASSIQLAPSYEQYF. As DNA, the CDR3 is TGTGCCAGCAGCATCCAACTTGCCCCCAGCTACGAGCAGTACTTC.

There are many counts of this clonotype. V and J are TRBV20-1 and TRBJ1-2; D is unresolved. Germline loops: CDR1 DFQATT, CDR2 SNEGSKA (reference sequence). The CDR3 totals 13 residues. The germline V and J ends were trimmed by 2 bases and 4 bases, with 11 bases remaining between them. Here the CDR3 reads CSARQELTYGYTF. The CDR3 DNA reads TGCAGTGCTAGACAGGAGCTCACCTATGGCTACACCTTC.

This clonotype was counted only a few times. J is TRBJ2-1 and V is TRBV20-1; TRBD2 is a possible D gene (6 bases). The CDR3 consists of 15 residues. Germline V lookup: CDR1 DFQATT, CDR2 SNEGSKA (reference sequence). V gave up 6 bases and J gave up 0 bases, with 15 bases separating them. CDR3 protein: CSAGGRFSSYNEQFF. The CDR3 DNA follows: TGCAGTGCCGGGGGTAGATTCAGCTCCTACAATGAGCAGTTCTTC.

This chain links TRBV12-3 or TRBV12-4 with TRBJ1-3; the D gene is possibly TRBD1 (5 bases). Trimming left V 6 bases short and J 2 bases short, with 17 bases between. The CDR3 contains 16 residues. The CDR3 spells CASSWGDQAAGNTIYF. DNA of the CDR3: TGTGCCAGCAGCTGGGGGGACCAGGCAGCTGGAAACACCATATATTTT.

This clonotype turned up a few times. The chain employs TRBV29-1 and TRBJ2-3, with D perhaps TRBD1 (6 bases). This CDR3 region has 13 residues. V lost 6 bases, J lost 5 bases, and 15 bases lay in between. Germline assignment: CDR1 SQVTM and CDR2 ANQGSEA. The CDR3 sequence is CSVGAGDKDTQYF. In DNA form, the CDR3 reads TGCAGCGTGGGGGCAGGGGATAAAGATACGCAGTATTTT.

The CDR3 loop is CSGTSGLGGSSYNEQFF. The CDR3 bases are TGCAGTGGGACTAGCGGTCTGGGGGGGAGCTCCTACAATGAGCAGTTCTTC. This chain links TRBV20-1 with TRBJ2-1; 10 nucleotides match TRBD2. Germline V CDR1 and CDR2: DFQATT, SNEGSKA (reference sequence). The CDR3 is made up of 17 amino acids. The V gene end was trimmed by 7 bases and the J gene end by 0 bases; junction bases not matched to a gene: 12.

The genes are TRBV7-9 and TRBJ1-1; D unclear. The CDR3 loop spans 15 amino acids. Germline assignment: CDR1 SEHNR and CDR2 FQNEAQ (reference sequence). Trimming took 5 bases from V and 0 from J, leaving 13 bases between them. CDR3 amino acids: CASSPRRTLNTEAFF. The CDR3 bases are TGTGCCAGCAGCCCCCGACGGACTTTGAACACTGAAGCTTTCTTT.

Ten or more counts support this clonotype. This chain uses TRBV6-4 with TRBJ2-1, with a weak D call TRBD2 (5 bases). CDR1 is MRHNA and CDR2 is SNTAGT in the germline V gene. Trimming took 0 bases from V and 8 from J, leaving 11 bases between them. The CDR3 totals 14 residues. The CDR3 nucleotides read TGTGCCAGCAGTGACTCGATTAGCGTCGATGAGCAGTTCTTC. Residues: CASSDSISVDEQFF.

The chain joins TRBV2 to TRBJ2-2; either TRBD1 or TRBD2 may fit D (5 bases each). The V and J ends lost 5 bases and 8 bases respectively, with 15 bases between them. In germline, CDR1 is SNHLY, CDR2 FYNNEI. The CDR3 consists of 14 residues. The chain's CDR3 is CASSFSGTVGELFF. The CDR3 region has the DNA TGTGCCAGCAGTTTCTCCGGGACCGTGGGGGAGCTGTTTTTT.

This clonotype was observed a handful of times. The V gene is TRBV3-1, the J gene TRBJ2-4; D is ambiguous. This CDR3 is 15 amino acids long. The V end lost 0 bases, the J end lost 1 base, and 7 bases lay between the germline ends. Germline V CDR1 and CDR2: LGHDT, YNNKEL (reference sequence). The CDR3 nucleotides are TGTGCCAGCAGCCAAGATCGGTGGGCCAAAAACATTCAGTACTTC. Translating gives CASSQDRWAKNIQYF.

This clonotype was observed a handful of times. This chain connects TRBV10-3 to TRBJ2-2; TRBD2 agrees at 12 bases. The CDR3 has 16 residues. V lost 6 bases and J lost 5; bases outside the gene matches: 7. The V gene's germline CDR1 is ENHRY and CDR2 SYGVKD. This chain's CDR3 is CAISPRLAGDTGELFF. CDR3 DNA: TGTGCCATCAGCCCCAGACTAGCGGGAGATACCGGGGAGCTGTTTTTT.

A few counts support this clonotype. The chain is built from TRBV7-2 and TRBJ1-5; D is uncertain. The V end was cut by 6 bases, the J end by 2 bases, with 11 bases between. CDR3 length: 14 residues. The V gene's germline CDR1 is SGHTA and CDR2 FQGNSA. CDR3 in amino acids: CASSPAGRNQPQHF. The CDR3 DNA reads TGTGCCAGCAGTCCCGCAGGCCGCAATCAGCCCCAGCATTTT.

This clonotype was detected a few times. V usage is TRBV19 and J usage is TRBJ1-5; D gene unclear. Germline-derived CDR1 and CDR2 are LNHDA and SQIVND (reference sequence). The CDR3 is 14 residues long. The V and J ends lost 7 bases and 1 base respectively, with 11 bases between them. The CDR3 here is CASTLWGSNQPQHF. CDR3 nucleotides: TGTGCCAGTACCCTTTGGGGAAGCAATCAGCCCCAGCATTTT.

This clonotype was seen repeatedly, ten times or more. CDR3 coding DNA: TGTGCCACCAGTGACAAAGGGAGCTCCTACAATGAGCAGTTCTTC. Protein product: CATSDKGSSYNEQFF. The chain couples TRBV24-1 to TRBJ2-1, with D perhaps matching TRBD2 (5 bases). The V gene's germline CDR1 is KGHDR and CDR2 SFDVKD. The ends were cut back, 4 bases at V and 0 bases at J, with 9 bases in the middle. The CDR3 totals 15 residues.

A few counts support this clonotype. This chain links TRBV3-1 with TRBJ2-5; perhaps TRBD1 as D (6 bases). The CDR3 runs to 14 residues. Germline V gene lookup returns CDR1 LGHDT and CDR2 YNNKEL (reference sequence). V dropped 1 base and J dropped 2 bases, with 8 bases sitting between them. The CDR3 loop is CASSQGGQQETQYF. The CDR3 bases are TGTGCCAGCAGCCAAGGCGGACAGCAAGAGACCCAGTACTTC.

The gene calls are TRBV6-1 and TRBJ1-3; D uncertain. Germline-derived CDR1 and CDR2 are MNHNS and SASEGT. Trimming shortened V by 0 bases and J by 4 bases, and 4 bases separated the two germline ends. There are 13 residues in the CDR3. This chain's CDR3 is CASSEAEGNTIYF. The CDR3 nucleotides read TGTGCCAGCAGTGAAGCGGAAGGAAACACCATATATTTT.

In DNA form, the CDR3 reads TGCGCCAGCAGACTAGCGGGAGACTCCTACAATGAGCAGTTCTTC. Encoded protein: CASRLAGDSYNEQFF. The chain is built from TRBV5-1 and TRBJ2-1; 11 bases match TRBD2. Trimming cost V 5 bases and J 0 bases; bases outside gene matches: 1. This CDR3 spans 15 amino acids. Germline CDR1 reads SGHRS; CDR2 reads YFSETQ.

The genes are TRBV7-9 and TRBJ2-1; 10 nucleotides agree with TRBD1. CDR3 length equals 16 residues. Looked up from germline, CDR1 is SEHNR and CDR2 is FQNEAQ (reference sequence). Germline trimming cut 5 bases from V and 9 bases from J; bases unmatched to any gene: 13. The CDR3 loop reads CASSPSTGGDLVEQFF. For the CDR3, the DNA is TGTGCCAGCAGCCCTTCGACAGGGGGCGATCTTGTTGAGCAGTTCTTC.

CDR3 DNA sequence: TGCAGCACCCAGAGGACTAGCGTGTCCGTAGATACGCAGTATTTT. Amino acids: CSTQRTSVSVDTQYF. The chain couples TRBV29-1 to TRBJ2-3, with TRBD2 identical over 9 bases. CDR3 length equals 15 residues. In germline, CDR1 is SQVTM, CDR2 ANQGSEA. Trimming removed 8 bases from V and 5 bases from J; junction bases left unmatched: 14.

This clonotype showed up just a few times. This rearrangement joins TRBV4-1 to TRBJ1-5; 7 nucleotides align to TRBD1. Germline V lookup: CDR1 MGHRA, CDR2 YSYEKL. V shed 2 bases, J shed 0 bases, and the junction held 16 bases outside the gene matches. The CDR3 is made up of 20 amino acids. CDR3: CASSQLPLAFGDSSNQPQHF. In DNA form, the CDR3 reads TGCGCCAGCAGCCAACTCCCACTGGCATTTGGGGACAGTAGCAATCAGCCCCAGCATTTT.

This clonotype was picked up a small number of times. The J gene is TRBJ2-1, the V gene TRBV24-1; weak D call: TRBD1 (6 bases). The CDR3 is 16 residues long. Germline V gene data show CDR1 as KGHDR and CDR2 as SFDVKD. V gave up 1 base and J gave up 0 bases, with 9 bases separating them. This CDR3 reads CATSDFRDNSYNEQFF. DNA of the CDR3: TGTGCCACCAGTGATTTCCGGGACAACTCCTACAATGAGCAGTTCTTC.

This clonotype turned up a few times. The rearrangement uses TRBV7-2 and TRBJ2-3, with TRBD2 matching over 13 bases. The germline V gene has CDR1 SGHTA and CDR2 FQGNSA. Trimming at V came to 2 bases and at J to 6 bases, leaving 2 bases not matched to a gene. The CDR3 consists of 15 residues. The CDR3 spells CASSLRTSGGDTQYF. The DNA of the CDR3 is TGTGCCAGCAGCTTACGGACTAGCGGGGGCGATACGCAGTATTTT.

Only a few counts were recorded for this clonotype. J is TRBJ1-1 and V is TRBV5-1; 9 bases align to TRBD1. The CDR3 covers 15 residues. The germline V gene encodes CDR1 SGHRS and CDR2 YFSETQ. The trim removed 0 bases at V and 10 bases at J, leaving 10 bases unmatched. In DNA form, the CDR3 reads TGCGCCAGCAGCTTGGCCGGGGGACAGGGTCTTTTAGCTTTCTTT. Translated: CASSLAGGQGLLAFF.

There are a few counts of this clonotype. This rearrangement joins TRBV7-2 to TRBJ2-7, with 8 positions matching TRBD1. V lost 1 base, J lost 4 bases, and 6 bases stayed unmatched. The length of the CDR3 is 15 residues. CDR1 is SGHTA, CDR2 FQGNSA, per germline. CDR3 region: CASSLETGDGYEQYV. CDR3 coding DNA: TGTGCCAGCAGCTTAGAGACAGGGGATGGGTACGAGCAGTACGTC.

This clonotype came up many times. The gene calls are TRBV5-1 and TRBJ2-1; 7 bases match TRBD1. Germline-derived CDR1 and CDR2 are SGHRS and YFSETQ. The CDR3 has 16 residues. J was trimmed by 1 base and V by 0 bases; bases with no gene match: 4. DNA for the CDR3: TGCGCCAGCAGCTTGGAAGGGGGCCTATCCTACAATGAGCAGTTCTTC. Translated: CASSLEGGLSYNEQFF.

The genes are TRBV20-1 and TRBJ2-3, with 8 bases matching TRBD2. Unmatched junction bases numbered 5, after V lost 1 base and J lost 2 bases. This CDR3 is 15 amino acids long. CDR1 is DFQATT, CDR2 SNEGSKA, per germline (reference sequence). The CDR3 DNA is TGCAGTGCTAGAGGAGCGGGAGCCTTCACAGATACGCAGTATTTT. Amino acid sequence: CSARGAGAFTDTQYF.

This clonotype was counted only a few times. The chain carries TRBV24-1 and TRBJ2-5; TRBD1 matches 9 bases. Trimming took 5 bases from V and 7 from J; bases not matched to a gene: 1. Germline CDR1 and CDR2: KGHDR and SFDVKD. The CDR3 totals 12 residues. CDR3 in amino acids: CATSVQGATQYF. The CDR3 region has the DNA TGTGCCACCAGTGTACAGGGGGCGACCCAGTACTTC.